Included here is one T cell receptor beta chain sequence, with context. Antigen: not known. The tumor samples were collected prior to definitive surgery or chemotherapy. Assay: immunoSEQ multiplex PCR; the TCRdb copy retains only in-frame clones and omits some. The sample includes about 6,600 clones, approximately 79% of them seen just once. This record comes from a study of high-grade serous ovarian cancer treatment subgroups. Overall study: Samples averaged roughly 14,000 reads and several thousand unique TCR beta rearrangements.

Study-level points and caveats: Only CDR3 was analyzed; CDR1 and CDR2 were not. Same-patient tumor repertoires overlapped at about 0.11 to 0.85; different patients barely overlapped. Spatial context was lost because tumors were sequenced in bulk.

The CDR3 sequence is 15 residues long. The ends were cut back, 4 bases at V and 2 bases at J, with 15 bases in the middle. Looked up from germline, CDR1 is SGHRS and CDR2 is YFSETQ. The chain has TRBV5-1 and TRBJ1-2; tentatively, D is TRBD1 (5 bases). The TCR comes from a human donor with high-grade serous ovarian cancer. The source material was tumor tissue. In DNA form, the CDR3 reads TGCGCCAGCAGCCCGCCGGGACCATCGAACTATGGCTACACCTTC. Translation: CASSPPGPSNYGYTF.